This TCR beta chain was sequenced for a study of human T cells and chemical hapten exposure. Study-wide background: Per-sample variation in TCR yield stemmed mainly from small pooled library volume differences.

The library attached unique molecular identifiers to individual cDNA molecules. In the original analysis: Between roughly 20,000 and 690,600 TCRs appeared in each sample, and the median stood at 95,638. A single record per CDR3 protein comes from TCRdb applying MiXCR to the RACE reads. These V and J calls rely on TCRdb rather than the paper's analysis. The table lists 65,000 to 95,000 distinct CDR3 sequences, around 9.3% of them singletons. Time point given: healthy volunteer bleed at 6 weeks. Whole blood that had not been fractionated was the source of extracted total RNA. CDR3 length equals 15 residues. V dropped 3 bases and J dropped 3 bases, with 12 bases sitting between them. Per germline, CDR1 ENHRY and CDR2 SYGVKD.

The chain is built from TRBV10-3 and TRBJ1-5; no clear D. The origin of this receptor is a female donor in good health. Some clones in this sample may be carry-over from other donors' samples. Sequencing was performed on whole blood. The DNA for the CDR3 is TGTGCCATCAGTGACCCCCGGAGGGCCAATCAGCCCCAGCATTTT. Amino acid sequence: CAISDPRRANQPQHF.